A single sample is the source of the 6 T cell receptor beta chains below, sequenced in a study of human T cells and chemical hapten exposure (dated by TCRdb to 2020 to 2023). To prepare the library, RACE was applied. TCRdb shows the sequencer as NextSeq 500. The public reads were reanalyzed by TCRdb: fastp trimming at Q25, MiXCR alignment, in-frame beta chains only. Identical CDR3 protein sequences are pooled into one entry, listed with their most common genes and DNA. This sample holds around 69,000 distinct CDR3 sequences; 9.8% were observed only once. 3.3% of the sample is taken by the ten largest. Interpreted using the paper, the time point label stands for: patch test 1, 2 weeks after DPC sensitization. Read against the paper, the sample's treatment or condition label means: therapeutic diphenylcyclopropenone sensitization with weekly scalp DPC. The source material was whole blood, sampled in connection with sensitization to the hapten diphenylcyclopropenone (DPC). The receptors originated from a woman between 40 and 50 years old with alopecia areata. Some clones in this sample may be carry-over from other donors' samples.

This clonotype was detected ten times or more. The chain is built from TRBV25-1 and TRBJ2-1; 14 positions match TRBD2. Germline CDR1 and CDR2: MGHDK and SYGVNS. This CDR3 spans 17 amino acids. Germline trimming cut 3 bases from V and 7 bases from J; bases unmatched to any gene: 8. The CDR3 here is CASSETSGGVFLNEQFF. CDR3 coding DNA: TGTGCCAGCAGTGAGACTAGCGGGGGGGTATTTCTTAATGAGCAGTTCTTC.

The sample holds many counts of this clonotype. V is TRBV20-1 and J is TRBJ2-1, with D hard to call. CDR1 is DFQATT, CDR2 SNEGSKA, per germline (reference sequence). The CDR3 has 14 residues. V lost 6 bases and J lost 0, with 12 bases in between. The CDR3: CSAQLAHSYNEQFF. The CDR3 nucleotides are TGCAGTGCCCAGCTGGCACACTCCTACAATGAGCAGTTCTTC.

This clonotype has a count of ten or more. The V gene is TRBV10-3, the J gene TRBJ2-1; 9 bases line up with TRBD1. Germline CDR1 reads ENHRY; CDR2 reads SYGVKD. The CDR3 spans 16 residues. The V gene end was trimmed by 6 bases and the J gene end by 0 bases; junction bases not matched to a gene: 6. Here the CDR3 reads CAISRRTGVSYNEQFF. The CDR3 DNA reads TGTGCCATCAGCAGGCGGACAGGGGTCTCCTACAATGAGCAGTTCTTC.

This clonotype appeared a few times. The chain is built from TRBV11-2 and TRBJ2-5; 16 positions agree with TRBD2. The J segment lost 5 bases and the V segment lost 6 bases, leaving 9 bases of the junction unmatched. CDR3 length: 17 residues. Germline CDR1 and CDR2: SGHAT and FQNNGV. CDR3 sequence (DNA): TGTGCCAGCAGTGCCGGGACTAGCGGGGGGGCCTGGGAGACCCAGTACTTC. Protein product: CASSAGTSGGAWETQYF.

The rearrangement uses TRBV6-6 and TRBJ2-3; TRBD1 matches at 11 bases. CDR1 is MNHNY, CDR2 SVGAGI, per germline (reference sequence). CDR3 size: 15 residues. V lost 7 bases and J lost 5; bases outside the gene matches: 8. CDR3 bases: TGTGCCAGCATGGACAGGGGGCTGGAGAAAGATACGCAGTATTTT. This codes for CASMDRGLEKDTQYF.

This clonotype appeared many times. The rearrangement uses TRBV20-1 and TRBJ2-7; TRBD2 agrees at 7 bases. The CDR3 sequence is 14 residues long. Unmatched junction bases numbered 11, after V lost 5 bases and J lost 4 bases. Germline loops: CDR1 DFQATT, CDR2 SNEGSKA (reference sequence). Here the CDR3 DNA reads TGCAGTGCTTCAGCGGGGACGGACTTGTACGAGCAGTACTTC. Translating it yields CSASAGTDLYEQYF.